The entry below gives a single TCR beta chain sequence along with its context. The antigen is undetermined. This sample stems from a study of CD4+ T cells in melanoma. Per germline, CDR1 MNHNS and CDR2 SASEGT. V lost 3 bases, J lost 3 bases, and 8 bases stayed unmatched. CDR3 length: 17 amino acids. The data were produced by immunoSEQ multiplex PCR, yet TCRdb's version contains in-frame clones alone and is incomplete. In the table there are some 13,000 clones, around 68% of which are singletons. Study-wide results and limits: In melanoma, neoantigen-specific CD4+ T cells reportedly differed in differentiation state. CD8+ T cell, macrophage and B cell function reportedly correlated with neoantigen-specific CD4+ T cells.

The gene calls are TRBV6-1 and TRBJ2-3, with 11 bases fitting TRBD2. The sample comprised cells from a culture (not recorded whether cultured in vitro). The source is a human donor with melanoma. The CDR3 coding sequence is TGTGCCAGCAGTGACCAACAGACTAGCGGGGCTACAGATACGCAGTATTTT. It yields the protein CASSDQQTSGATDTQYF.